Each of the 21 T cell receptor beta chains below was sequenced from the same sample in a study of cytomegalovirus exposure and HLA in healthy donors. Researchers ran the PCR with 60 Vbeta and 13 Jbeta primers. The table came from immunoSEQ multiplex PCR; TCRdb's copy has only in-frame clones and leaves some out. The table lists tens of thousands of clones. Sequencing was performed on PBMCs. The receptor set was obtained from a male donor in good health and CMV-seronegative.

This chain joins TRBV30 and TRBJ2-5; tentative D call: TRBD1 (5 bases). CDR1 GTSNPN and CDR2 SVGIG come from the germline V gene (reference sequence). Trimming removed 2 bases from V and 5 bases from J, with 12 bases in between. There are 13 residues in the CDR3. The CDR3: CAWSRQGAETQYF. The CDR3 DNA reads TGTGCCTGGAGTAGGCAGGGTGCCGAGACCCAGTACTTC.

V gene TRBV28 combines with J gene TRBJ1-2; D is perhaps TRBD1 (6 bases). This CDR3 is built from 15 residues. The V end lost 6 bases, the J end lost 4 bases, and 18 bases lay between the germline ends. CDR1 and CDR2 from the germline V gene are MDHEN and SYDVKM. This chain's CDR3 is CASRPNQGKGYGYTF. The CDR3 coding sequence is TGTGCCAGCAGGCCAAATCAGGGGAAGGGCTATGGCTACACCTTC.

The genes are TRBV28 and TRBJ2-4; a weak D match, TRBD1 (6 bases). Germline loops: CDR1 MDHEN, CDR2 SYDVKM. The ends were cut back, 7 bases at V and 6 bases at J, with 10 bases in the middle. CDR3 length: 12 amino acids. CDR3 amino acids: CASIGDTNIQYF. CDR3 DNA sequence: TGTGCCAGCATTGGGGACACAAACATTCAGTACTTC.

The chain employs TRBV19 and TRBJ1-1, with D possibly matching TRBD1 (5 bases). V lost 2 bases and J 10 bases, leaving 17 bases between the germline ends. The germline CDR1 and CDR2 sequences are LNHDA and SQIVND (reference sequence). The CDR3 runs to 14 residues. This CDR3 is CASSISSGRVGAFF. In DNA form, the CDR3 reads TGTGCCAGTAGTATATCCTCGGGCAGGGTGGGAGCTTTCTTT.

V usage is TRBV7-9 and J usage is TRBJ2-5, with a weak D call TRBD2 (6 bases). The CDR3 length is 14 residues. The germline gives CDR1 SEHNR, CDR2 FQNEAQ (reference sequence). V dropped 5 bases and J dropped 4 bases, with 14 bases sitting between them. The CDR3 protein is CASSRASVSETQYF. The CDR3, as DNA: TGTGCCAGCAGCCGTGCTAGCGTCTCAGAGACCCAGTACTTC. Full variable domain (missing parts from reference TRBV7-9 and TRBJ2-5): DTGVSQNPRHKITKRGQNVTFRCDPISEHNRLYWYRQTLGQGPEFLTYFQNEAQLEKSRLLSDRFSAERPKGSFSTLEIQRTEQGDSAMYLCASSRASVSETQYFGPGTRLLVL.

The genes are TRBV6-5 and TRBJ1-6; D is possibly TRBD1 (5 bases). This CDR3 comprises 13 residues. Germline-derived CDR1 and CDR2 are MNHEY and SVGAGI. V lost 7 bases, J lost 10 bases, and 14 bases lay in between. The CDR3 bases are TGTGCCAGCACCAAGACAGCTAACTCACCCCTCCACTTT. Protein: CASTKTANSPLHF.

This chain connects TRBV13 to TRBJ2-2, with D tentatively TRBD2 (6 bases). CDR3 length: 15 residues. CDR1 and CDR2 (germline): PRHDT, FYEKMQ (reference sequence). The ends were cut back, 0 bases at V and 6 bases at J, with 11 bases in the middle. This chain's CDR3 is CASSLGAGEAGELFF. The CDR3 DNA reads as TGTGCCAGCAGCTTAGGGGCCGGGGAGGCCGGGGAGCTGTTTTTT.

The rearrangement links TRBV6-1 to TRBJ1-1, with D possibly TRBD1 on 6 matching bases. CDR3 length: 11 amino acids. The V and J ends lost 7 bases and 10 bases respectively, with 13 bases between them. Looked up from germline, CDR1 is MNHNS and CDR2 is SASEGT. CDR3: CASTQGIGAFF. The DNA for the CDR3 is TGTGCCAGCACCCAGGGGATCGGAGCTTTCTTT.

The V call is TRBV28, the J call TRBJ2-7; perhaps TRBD2 as D (6 bases). The length of the CDR3 is 12 residues. CDR1 and CDR2 from the germline V gene are MDHEN and SYDVKM. The ends were cut back, 4 bases at V and 6 bases at J, with 10 bases in the middle. In nucleotides, the CDR3 is TGTGCCAGCAGTTCCGAGGGAGGCGAGCAGTACTTC. Amino acids: CASSSEGGEQYF. The variable domain in full, completed from reference TRBV28 and TRBJ2-7, reads DVKVTQSSRYLVKRTGEKVFLECVQDMDHENMFWYRQDPGLGLRLIYFSYDVKMKEKGDIPEGYSVSREKKERFSLILESASTNQTSMYLCASSSEGGEQYFGPGTRLTVT.

This chain uses TRBV27 with TRBJ2-2; 12 bases fit TRBD1. V dropped 6 bases and J dropped 2; count of bases not matched to a gene: 7. The CDR3 has 17 amino acids. Per germline, CDR1 MNHEY and CDR2 SMNVEV (reference sequence). DNA for the CDR3: TGTGCCAGCAGGTGGGACAGGGGGCAACTAAACACCGGGGAGCTGTTTTTT. Its protein product is CASRWDRGQLNTGELFF.

The chain couples TRBV4-1 to TRBJ2-7, with TRBD2 as a possible D gene (5 bases). Trimming removed 0 bases from V and 0 bases from J, with 24 bases in between. This CDR3 comprises 20 residues. Germline assignment: CDR1 MGHRA and CDR2 YSYEKL. CDR3 amino acids: CASSQEALARSGSTSYEQYF. The DNA of the CDR3 is TGCGCCAGCAGCCAAGAAGCCCTAGCCAGATCTGGGAGTACCTCCTACGAGCAGTACTTC.

The chain is built from TRBV30 and TRBJ1-1, with a tentative D call TRBD1 (6 bases). The ends were cut back, 1 base at V and 5 bases at J, with 11 bases in the middle. The CDR3 contains 13 residues. Per germline, CDR1 GTSNPN and CDR2 SVGIG (reference sequence). This CDR3 reads CAWSENRETEAFF. In nucleotides, the CDR3 is TGTGCCTGGAGTGAAAACAGGGAAACTGAAGCTTTCTTT.

The chain joins TRBV6-5 to TRBJ2-1; possibly TRBD1 for D (5 bases). Germline loops: CDR1 MNHEY, CDR2 SVGAGI. V was trimmed by 7 bases and J by 8 bases, leaving 12 bases between them. The length of the CDR3 is 12 residues. Here the CDR3 reads CASTGRGYEQFF. CDR3 in DNA: TGTGCCAGCACCGGAAGGGGTTATGAGCAGTTCTTC.

For the CDR3, the DNA is TGTGCCAGCAGCTTAGCTATGGTGACAGAGAAAGCCAAAAACATTCAGTACTTC. Protein product: CASSLAMVTEKAKNIQYF. This chain links TRBV11-2 with TRBJ2-4; D is perhaps TRBD1 (5 bases). The germline V gene has CDR1 SGHAT and CDR2 FQNNGV. CDR3 length: 18 residues. Trimming shortened V by 1 base and J by 0 bases, and 16 bases separated the two germline ends.

V is TRBV4-2 and J is TRBJ2-3; TRBD2 matches at 12 bases. Germline V gives CDR1 LGHNA, CDR2 YNFKEQ. This CDR3 has 17 amino acids. The ends lost 1 base at V and 4 bases at J; junction bases unmatched: 6. DNA of the CDR3: TGTGCCAGCAGCCAAGTTACTAGCGGGAGGTTACCAGATACGCAGTATTTT. Translating it yields CASSQVTSGRLPDTQYF.

The chain couples TRBV5-1 to TRBJ2-3, with D perhaps TRBD2 (5 bases). The CDR3 runs 15 residues. Trimming stripped 1 base from V and 4 bases from J, with 13 bases between. Germline V gene lookup returns CDR1 SGHRS and CDR2 YFSETQ. The CDR3 DNA reads TGCGCCAGCAGCTTGATGGGAGTGGAGGCAGATACGCAGTATTTT. Translated, it gives CASSLMGVEADTQYF.

This chain joins TRBV19 and TRBJ1-2; a possible D gene is TRBD1 (6 bases). This CDR3 is built from 15 residues. Germline lookup yields CDR1 LNHDA and CDR2 SQIVND (reference sequence). V gave up 5 bases and J gave up 4 bases, with 17 bases separating them. The CDR3 loop is CASSHQGSRGYGYTF. The CDR3 DNA follows: TGTGCCAGTAGTCACCAGGGGTCTCGCGGCTATGGCTACACCTTC.

The chain employs TRBV11-3 and TRBJ1-1; D is undetermined. CDR3 size: 13 residues. CDR1 SGHNT and CDR2 YENEEA come from the germline V gene. Trimming shortened V by 1 base and J by 3 bases, and 6 bases separated the two germline ends. CDR3 DNA sequence: TGTGCCAGCAGCTTAGTGGGCTACACTGAAGCTTTCTTT. Its translation is CASSLVGYTEAFF.

This sequence joins TRBV7-6 and TRBJ2-2; 8 bases map to TRBD2. Germline CDR1 and CDR2: SGHVS and FNYEAQ. The V gene end was trimmed by 5 bases and the J gene end by 5 bases; junction bases not matched to a gene: 10. The CDR3 runs 16 residues. The CDR3 DNA is TGTGCCAGCAGCCCTCTCAGCGGGAGAAGGACCGGGGAGCTGTTTTTT. Protein sequence: CASSPLSGRRTGELFF.

The rearrangement uses TRBV12-5 and TRBJ1-4; D perhaps matches TRBD1 (5 bases). This CDR3 is 16 amino acids long. V lost 5 bases and J lost 3, with 16 bases in between. The germline CDR1 and CDR2 sequences are LGHNT and FRNRAP. The CDR3 loop is CASGPGPGGANEKLFF. The CDR3, as DNA: TGTGCTAGTGGTCCCGGACCCGGGGGGGCTAATGAAAAACTGTTTTTT.

The rearrangement links TRBV5-1 to TRBJ2-1; TRBD2 matches 7 bases. This CDR3 is built from 15 residues. Per the germline V gene, CDR1 is SGHRS and CDR2 is YFSETQ. Losses at the gene ends were 4 bases for V and 8 bases for J; bases not matched to a gene: 12. CDR3 sequence (DNA): TGCGCCAGCAGCCTCAATGTTGGGGGGAGGGATGAGCAGTTCTTC. It encodes CASSLNVGGRDEQFF.